Listed below are T cell receptor beta chains from one sample, sequenced in a study of blood T cells in healthy people across ages. TCRdb used MiXCR to reprocess the 5' RACE reads, holding one entry per CDR3 protein. The data contain hundreds of thousands of distinct CDR3 sequences, 32% of them singletons. Sequencing was carried out using blood. These TCRs come from an elderly woman in good health. CDR3s include the opening cysteine and the closing phenylalanine or tryptophan. D genes are given only for firm matches. Only part of the rows carry a size: once, few, many, or a class if the clone is expanded.

d_gene	v_gene	len	abundance	j_gene	CDR3aa	CDR3nt
-	TRBV2	15	few	TRBJ1-1	CASSFPGGENTEAFF	TGTGCCAGCAGTTTCCCCGGAGGCGAGAACACTGAAGCTTTCTTT
-	TRBV6-2/TRBV6-3	12	-	TRBJ2-3	CASDGTLDTQYF	TGTGCCAGCGACGGGACGTTAGATACGCAGTATTTT
TRBD1	TRBV28	13	many	TRBJ2-1	CAVGTGTWNEQFF	TGTGCCGTAGGGACAGGGACTTGGAATGAGCAGTTCTTC
-	TRBV7-2	13	many	TRBJ2-5	CASSFDPQETQYF	TGTGCCAGCAGCTTCGACCCTCAAGAGACCCAGTACTTC
-	TRBV7-2	13	few	TRBJ1-2	CATSPDIVSGYTF	TGTGCCACCTCTCCGGACATTGTCTCTGGCTACACCTTC
TRBD1	TRBV6-5	14	-	TRBJ2-1	CASSFTGENNEQFF	TGTGCCAGCAGTTTCACAGGGGAAAACAATGAGCAGTTCTTC
-	TRBV6-1	14	-	TRBJ1-5	CASRTGQNNQPQHF	TGTGCCAGCAGGACAGGACAGAACAATCAGCCCCAGCATTTT
-	TRBV5-1	17	many	TRBJ2-6	CASSLTATLGGANVLTF	TGCGCCAGCAGCTTGACGGCCACCCTCGGTGGGGCCAACGTCCTGACTTTC
TRBD1	TRBV7-2	17	many	TRBJ2-6	CASSQRTGGLGANVLTF	TGTGCCAGCAGCCAACGGACAGGGGGCTTAGGGGCCAACGTCCTGACTTTC
-	TRBV20-1	13	many	TRBJ1-5	CSAPDTLFWTQHF	TGCAGTGCCCCCGACACCCTGTTTTGGACCCAGCATTTT
TRBD1	TRBV29-1	14	-	TRBJ2-4	CSVGDRADMDIQYF	TGCAGCGTTGGGGACAGGGCGGATATGGACATTCAGTACTTC
TRBD1	TRBV7-8	14	many	TRBJ2-3	CASSETGMSDTQYF	TGTGCCAGCAGCGAGACAGGGATGTCAGATACGCAGTATTTT
TRBD1	TRBV20-1	16	many	TRBJ2-5	CSARSIDRAPWETQYF	TGCAGTGCTAGATCTATTGACAGGGCTCCGTGGGAGACCCAGTACTTC
TRBD1	TRBV6-1	15	-	TRBJ2-3	CASGEVEGAPGTQYF	TGTGCCAGCGGTGAAGTAGAGGGGGCGCCAGGTACGCAGTATTTT
-	TRBV7-2	15	-	TRBJ1-3	CASSLDRQAGNTIYF	TGTGCCAGCAGCTTAGATAGGCAAGCTGGAAACACCATATATTTT
-	TRBV5-1	15	many	TRBJ2-4	CASSLPGTAGDIQYF	TGCGCCAGCAGCTTGCCCGGGACGGCCGGGGACATTCAGTACTTC
-	TRBV5-8	15	few	TRBJ1-5	CASSLGAGSRQPQHF	TGTGCCAGCAGCTTGGGTGCGGGTTCACGACAGCCCCAGCATTTT
-	TRBV2	12	few	TRBJ2-1	CASSEGYNEQFF	TGTGCCAGCAGTGAGGGGTACAATGAGCAGTTCTTC
-	TRBV19	15	-	TRBJ2-7	CASSTNRAMNNEQYF	TGTGCCAGTAGTACGAACAGGGCCATGAACAATGAGCAGTACTTC
TRBD1	TRBV7-9	17	many	TRBJ2-3	CASSPTLGQGRPDTQYF	TGTGCCAGCAGCCCTACTTTGGGACAGGGCAGACCAGATACGCAGTATTTT
-	TRBV20-1	12	-	TRBJ2-5	CSASLSPETQYF	TGCAGTGCTAGTCTTAGCCCAGAGACCCAGTACTTC
TRBD1	TRBV20-1	13	few	TRBJ2-7	CSASTGGSYEQYF	TGCAGTGCATCGACAGGGGGCTCCTACGAGCAGTACTTC
-	TRBV7-2	15	many	TRBJ2-6	CASSSSGTGANVLTF	TGTGCCAGCAGCTCCTCAGGGACTGGGGCCAACGTCCTGACTTTC
-	TRBV29-1	13	-	TRBJ2-5	CSVEVTGRETQYF	TGCAGCGTTGAAGTAACAGGGCGGGAGACCCAGTACTTC
-	TRBV4-3	15	many	TRBJ1-2	CASSQEEGRVDGYTF	TGCGCCAGCAGCCAAGAGGAGGGGAGGGTGGATGGCTACACCTTC
-	TRBV15	14	-	TRBJ2-3	CATSRDGRTDTQYF	TGTGCCACCAGCAGGGACGGACGCACAGATACGCAGTATTTT
TRBD1	TRBV5-1	15	-	TRBJ2-7	CASSLWDDRGGEQYF	TGCGCCAGCAGCTTGTGGGATGACAGGGGTGGGGAGCAGTACTTC
TRBD1	TRBV4-3	17	-	TRBJ2-2	CASSHLRGGQGIGELFF	TGCGCCAGCAGCCACTTAAGGGGGGGACAGGGGATCGGGGAGCTGTTTTTT
-	TRBV20-1	14	-	TRBJ2-1	CSARLTRAYNEQFF	TGCAGTGCTCGTTTGACTAGAGCCTACAATGAGCAGTTCTTC
TRBD1	TRBV20-1	14	-	TRBJ1-1	CSAGQGATNTEAFF	TGCAGTGCTGGACAGGGGGCCACAAACACTGAAGCTTTCTTT
-	TRBV5-5	14	many	TRBJ2-4	CASSLNLRGDIQYF	TGTGCCAGCAGCTTGAATCTTAGGGGGGACATTCAGTACTTC
TRBD1	TRBV10-3	14	-	TRBJ1-3	CAIRGTGGTIPIYF	TGTGCCATCAGAGGGACAGGGGGAACGATACCCATATATTTT
TRBD1	TRBV5-1	15	-	TRBJ1-1	CASSSGQGGGTEAFF	TGCGCCAGCAGCTCGGGACAGGGAGGGGGCACTGAAGCTTTCTTT
-	TRBV7-9	14	-	TRBJ2-7	CASSIYPGHHEQYF	TGTGCCAGCAGTATATATCCGGGACACCACGAGCAGTACTTC
-	TRBV10-3	14	many	TRBJ2-3	CAISESGGTDTQYF	TGTGCCATCAGTGAGTCGGGGGGCACAGATACGCAGTATTTT
-	TRBV29-1	15	many	TRBJ2-1	CSVTTRGASYNEQFF	TGCAGCGTTACGACCCGGGGGGCTTCCTACAATGAGCAGTTCTTC
-	TRBV30	13	many	TRBJ2-1	CAWSRPARNEQFF	TGTGCCTGGAGTCGTCCAGCCCGGAATGAGCAGTTCTTC
TRBD1	TRBV20-1	14	many	TRBJ1-5	CSARPRTGNQPQHF	TGCAGTGCTAGGCCTAGGACAGGTAATCAGCCCCAGCATTTT
-	TRBV5-1	14	many	TRBJ2-7	CASSLGRTNYEQYF	TGCGCCAGCAGCTTGGGGCGCACCAACTACGAGCAGTACTTC
TRBD1	TRBV9	13	once	TRBJ2-3	CASKTGGSDTQYF	TGTGCCAGCAAGACAGGGGGCTCAGATACGCAGTATTTT
TRBD1	TRBV7-6	15	-	TRBJ2-7	CASSLAPGTGAEQYF	TGTGCCAGCAGCTTAGCACCCGGGACAGGGGCCGAGCAGTACTTC
TRBD2	TRBV20-1	15	many	TRBJ2-3	CSAPRTSGTTDTQYF	TGCAGTGCTCCTCGAACTAGCGGGACGACAGATACGCAGTATTTT
-	TRBV27	18	many	TRBJ1-2	CASSFLPLPGPRGYGYTF	TGTGCCAGCAGTTTTTTACCCCTACCGGGACCCCGCGGCTATGGCTACACCTTC
TRBD2	TRBV5-1	18	many	TRBJ2-1	CASSLGLAVSRSYNEQFF	TGCGCCAGCAGCTTGGGACTAGCGGTTTCTCGCTCCTACAATGAGCAGTTCTTC
-	TRBV4-1	14	many	TRBJ1-2	CASSQNDPNYGYTF	TGCGCCAGCAGCCAAAACGACCCTAACTATGGCTACACCTTC
-	TRBV6-5	15	-	TRBJ1-1	CASTHQGLGAAEAFF	TGTGCCAGCACCCACCAGGGGTTGGGGGCGGCTGAAGCTTTCTTT
TRBD2	TRBV7-3	16	-	TRBJ2-1	CASSLSGGLTPNEQFF	TGTGCCAGCAGCTTATCGGGGGGGCTTACCCCCAATGAGCAGTTCTTC
-	TRBV24-1	11	many	TRBJ2-3	CATSKQNTQYF	TGTGCCACCAGTAAACAAAATACGCAGTATTTT
-	TRBV28	16	-	TRBJ2-7	CASSSTHRDLPYEQYF	TGTGCCAGCAGTTCAACTCACCGGGATCTACCCTACGAGCAGTACTTC
-	TRBV7-9	16	-	TRBJ2-2	CASSLARGARVGELFF	TGTGCCAGCAGCTTAGCCCGGGGGGCCCGGGTCGGGGAGCTGTTTTTT
-	TRBV7-3	14	many	TRBJ1-1	CASSLRGAITEAFF	TGTGCCAGCAGCTTACGGGGCGCGATCACTGAAGCTTTCTTT
TRBD1	TRBV6-5	16	-	TRBJ1-1	CASRLARSGTGSEAFF	TGTGCCAGCAGGTTGGCCCGCTCCGGGACAGGGTCTGAAGCTTTCTTT
-	TRBV21-1	14	-	TRBJ2-1	CASSKGDRGVLRFF	TGTGCCAGCAGCAAGGGGGACAGGGGAGTTTTGCGGTTCTTC